These 25 T cell receptor beta chains share one sample of origin, sequenced in a study of vaccination and CD4 T cells after COVID-19. These receptors have no identified antigens. The study sequenced cultured CD4+ T cell DNA using the Oncomine TCR Beta short-read assay. TCRdb fed the PCR reads into MiXCR, producing one record per CDR3 protein. The sample shows about 11,000 distinct CDR3 sequences, 44% of them seen only once. Sample treatment: approximately 9-day PBMC culture with coronavirus spike peptide pools or control peptides (ViraFEST assay). The sequenced material came from CD4+ T cells from blood, cultured in vitro. These receptors all come from a human donor who had recovered from COVID-19.

This sequence joins TRBV7-2 and TRBJ2-5, with 15 bases lining up with TRBD2. Germline CDR1 is SGHTA and CDR2 is FQGNSA. The CDR3 is made up of 15 amino acids. Losses at the gene ends were 6 bases for V and 4 bases for J; bases not matched to a gene: 3. The CDR3 coding sequence is TGTGCCAGCAGGCCGGGACTAGCGGGGGGAGAGACCCAGTACTTC. This encodes CASRPGLAGGETQYF.

The table lists this clonotype with a few counts. The chain joins TRBV18 to TRBJ2-3, with D tentatively TRBD1 (5 bases). Trimming took 4 bases from V and 3 from J, leaving 17 bases between them. The CDR3 spans 16 residues. Germline values: CDR1 KGHSH, CDR2 LQKENI. In DNA form, the CDR3 reads TGTGCCAGCTCACTCGACAGTCCCATCGGTACAGATACGCAGTATTTT. The encoded protein is CASSLDSPIGTDTQYF.

The chain combines TRBV30 with TRBJ1-5; weak D call: TRBD1 (6 bases). The CDR3 is 15 residues long. Trimming took 0 bases from V and 0 from J, leaving 9 bases between them. Germline CDR1 reads GTSNPN; CDR2 reads SVGIG (reference sequence). The CDR3 here is CAWSVEGVSNQPQHF. In DNA, the CDR3 is TGTGCCTGGAGTGTAGAGGGGGTTAGCAATCAGCCCCAGCATTTT.

This chain connects TRBV7-6 to TRBJ2-1, with 7 bases aligning to TRBD2. The J segment lost 5 bases and the V segment lost 3 bases, leaving 10 bases of the junction unmatched. This CDR3 region has 16 residues. Germline V gene lookup returns CDR1 SGHVS and CDR2 FNYEAQ. The CDR3 region has the DNA TGTGCCAGCAGCTTCGCGGGCGCGGGGGTGAACAATGAGCAGTTCTTC. The encoded protein is CASSFAGAGVNNEQFF.

This chain joins TRBV12-3 or TRBV12-4 and TRBJ2-3; TRBD1 aligns across 8 bases. This CDR3 has 16 residues. The trim removed 3 bases at V and 7 bases at J, leaving 12 bases unmatched. The CDR3 is CASSFRQGLSQHTQYF. The DNA for the CDR3 is TGTGCCAGCAGTTTCAGACAGGGGCTATCTCAACATACGCAGTATTTT.

V gene TRBV6-5 combines with J gene TRBJ2-1; 8 bases align to TRBD2. The CDR3 totals 17 residues. Unmatched junction bases numbered 12, after V lost 3 bases and J lost 5 bases. Germline CDR1 is MNHEY and CDR2 is SVGAGI. The CDR3 DNA follows: TGTGCCAGCAGTTATGCCCTGGGAGCGGGGGCCGACAATGAGCAGTTCTTC. Its translation: CASSYALGAGADNEQFF.

This clonotype was found a few times. The CDR3 spells CASSDFGSSGNTIYF. The CDR3 DNA reads as TGTGCCAGCAGTGATTTCGGGTCCTCTGGAAACACCATATATTTT. The chain joins TRBV6-1 to TRBJ1-3; no reliable D call. This CDR3 region has 15 residues. V shed 3 bases and J shed 0 bases, with 9 bases lying between them. CDR1 MNHNS and CDR2 SASEGT come from the germline V gene.

The chain carries TRBV30 and TRBJ1-4; D possibly corresponds to TRBD1 (6 bases). V gave up 1 base and J gave up 11 bases, with 11 bases separating them. The CDR3 runs to 12 residues. Germline values: CDR1 GTSNPN, CDR2 SVGIG (reference sequence). The CDR3 DNA follows: TGTGCCTGGAGTGAGGACAGCAACAAACTGTTTTTT. Translated, it gives CAWSEDSNKLFF.

J is TRBJ1-2 and V is TRBV7-6; no definite D call. The V end lost 4 bases, the J end lost 3 bases, and 9 bases lay between the germline ends. Germline values: CDR1 SGHVS, CDR2 FNYEAQ. This CDR3 is built from 13 residues. CDR3 residues: CASSYDGDYGYTF. In DNA, the CDR3 is TGTGCCAGCAGCTACGACGGTGACTATGGCTACACCTTC.

The rearrangement uses TRBV5-1 and TRBJ2-3; D perhaps matches TRBD2 (5 bases). Looked up from germline, CDR1 is SGHRS and CDR2 is YFSETQ. This CDR3 has 15 residues. V lost 1 base and J 4 bases, leaving 13 bases between the germline ends. In DNA, the CDR3 is TGCGCCAGCAGCTTGCAAGGAGGAAGGGCAGATACGCAGTATTTT. Translating it yields CASSLQGGRADTQYF.

The chain carries TRBV11-1 and TRBJ1-6; 8 nucleotides match TRBD1. Germline-derived CDR1 and CDR2 are SGHAT and FQDESV (reference sequence). J lost 6 bases, V lost 5 bases, and 3 bases had no gene match. The CDR3 has 14 residues. CDR3 residues: CASSLDRGNSPLHF. Written as DNA, the CDR3 is TGTGCCAGCAGCCTTGACAGGGGTAATTCACCCCTCCACTTT.

The V and J genes are TRBV30 and TRBJ2-1; 7 nucleotides align to TRBD2. The germline gives CDR1 GTSNPN, CDR2 SVGIG (reference sequence). The CDR3 is made up of 17 amino acids. V shed 2 bases and J 0 bases; nucleotides not matched to a gene: 10. The CDR3 nucleotides read TGTGCCTGGAGTTCTTTGAGCGGGGTGAGCTCCTACAATGAGCAGTTCTTC. This translates into CAWSSLSGVSSYNEQFF.

As DNA, the CDR3 is TGTGCCACCAGCAGAGATTGGGACTATGGACAGCGGAACACCGGGGAGCTGTTTTTT. Translated, it gives CATSRDWDYGQRNTGELFF. The rearrangement joins TRBV15 to TRBJ2-2; possible D gene TRBD2, 7 bases. The CDR3 has 19 amino acids. Trimming pared 0 bases from V and 1 base from J, leaving 18 bases between. The V gene's germline CDR1 is LNHNV and CDR2 YYDKDF (reference sequence).

This clonotype occurred a few times. The chain has TRBV2 and TRBJ1-2; tentatively, D is TRBD1 (5 bases). The CDR3 length is 14 residues. Per the germline V gene, CDR1 is SNHLY and CDR2 is FYNNEI. The V gene lost 4 bases and the J gene lost 4 bases, with 13 bases spanning the gap. Written as DNA, the CDR3 is TGTGCCAGCAGTGGAATACGGGACGGCTATGGCTACACCTTC. This translates into CASSGIRDGYGYTF.

In its sample, this clonotype was seen a few times. The CDR3 sequence is CASQLTTGDYYGYTF. CDR3 nucleotides: TGTGCCAGCCAGCTGACGACAGGAGACTACTATGGCTACACCTTC. V usage is TRBV11-3 and J usage is TRBJ1-2, with a possible D match to TRBD1 (6 bases). Trimming removed 8 bases from V and 3 bases from J, with 19 bases in between. Per the germline V gene, CDR1 is SGHNT and CDR2 is YENEEA. The CDR3 consists of 15 residues.

The V and J genes are TRBV2 and TRBJ1-3, with a possible D match to TRBD1 (6 bases). CDR3 size: 14 residues. V was shortened by 7 bases and J by 1 base, with 11 bases between the two germline ends. From germline, CDR1 is SNHLY and CDR2 FYNNEI. DNA for the CDR3: TGTGCCAGCATCCCCGGACAGTCTGGAAACACCATATATTTT. Protein: CASIPGQSGNTIYF.

CDR3 region: CASSLADLNTEAFF. As DNA, the CDR3 is TGTGCCAGCAGCTTGGCAGACTTGAACACTGAAGCTTTCTTT. The rearrangement joins TRBV11-2 to TRBJ1-1; no reliable D call. The CDR3 totals 14 residues. The ends were cut back, 3 bases at V and 0 bases at J, with 8 bases in the middle. Germline V lookup: CDR1 SGHAT, CDR2 FQNNGV.

This clonotype was seen only a few times. The V gene is TRBV2, the J gene TRBJ2-3; D perhaps matches TRBD2 (6 bases). The V gene's germline CDR1 is SNHLY and CDR2 FYNNEI. V was shortened by 0 bases and J by 2 bases, with 12 bases between the two germline ends. The CDR3 is made up of 16 amino acids. The chain's CDR3 is CASSEAGGILTDTQYF. The CDR3 bases are TGTGCCAGCAGTGAAGCGGGGGGAATACTCACAGATACGCAGTATTTT.

This clonotype was seen more than once but under ten times. This chain links TRBV19 with TRBJ1-2; D is uncertain. Germline CDR1 LNHDA, CDR2 SQIVND (reference sequence). V lost 4 bases and J 4 bases, leaving 13 bases between the germline ends. The length of the CDR3 is 14 residues. The DNA of the CDR3 is TGTGCCAGTAGTACGAACGCGGCCGCCTATGGCTACACCTTC. It is translated as CASSTNAAAYGYTF. Together with reference TRBV19 and TRBJ1-2, the CDR3 gives the full variable domain: DGGITQSPKYLFRKEGQNVTLSCEQNLNHDAMYWYRQDPGQGLRLIYYSQIVNDFQKGDIAEGYSVSREKKESFPLTVTSAQKNPTAFYLCASSTNAAAYGYTFGSGTRLTVV.

The V gene is TRBV30, the J gene TRBJ2-3, with 11 positions matching TRBD2. The CDR3 consists of 15 residues. Unmatched junction bases numbered 2, after V lost 2 bases and J lost 1 base. From germline, CDR1 is GTSNPN and CDR2 SVGIG (reference sequence). The CDR3 reads CAWSRGLAGTDTQYF. In DNA form, the CDR3 reads TGTGCCTGGAGTAGGGGACTAGCGGGCACAGATACGCAGTATTTT.

This clonotype has a handful of counts. CDR3 DNA: TGCGCCAGCAGCCCCAGAGGAACCGGGACAGGGGTTAACTATGGCTACACCTTC. It encodes CASSPRGTGTGVNYGYTF. This chain links TRBV4-1 with TRBJ1-2; TRBD1 matches 10 bases. The junction had 12 bases not matched to a gene; V was cut back by 4 bases and J by 1 base. CDR1 MGHRA and CDR2 YSYEKL come from the germline V gene. CDR3 size: 18 residues.

This clonotype was counted only a few times. The V gene is TRBV21-1, the J gene TRBJ2-2; the D segment call TRBD1 is taken from the table without a DNA check. TRBV21-1 is noted as a pseudogene. The length of the CDR3 is 21 residues. The CDR3 region is CASSSMGNGRGQEGVTGELFF. For the CDR3, the DNA is TGTGCCAGCAGCTCCATGGGGAATGGTCGGGGACAGGAGGGGGTCACCGGGGAGCTGTTTTTT.

This CDR3 is CASSQRGTASYNEQFF. The CDR3 nucleotides are TGTGCCAGCAGCCAACGGGGTACGGCCTCCTACAATGAGCAGTTCTTC. This rearrangement joins TRBV3-1 to TRBJ2-1, with D possibly TRBD2 on 5 matching bases. CDR1 is LGHDT and CDR2 is YNNKEL in the germline V gene (reference sequence). This CDR3 contains 16 residues. Trimming stripped 2 bases from V and 0 bases from J, with 11 bases between.

DNA of the CDR3: TGTGCCAGCAGGGCGGCTCAGGGGAGTTGGAATTCACCCCTCCACTTT. Its protein product is CASRAAQGSWNSPLHF. The chain joins TRBV2 to TRBJ1-6; maybe TRBD1 (6 bases). Germline loops: CDR1 SNHLY, CDR2 FYNNEI. The CDR3 length is 16 residues. Trimming shortened V by 6 bases and J by 7 bases, and 19 bases separated the two germline ends.

This clonotype turned up a few times. V gene TRBV6-1 combines with J gene TRBJ1-2, with 10 bases lining up with TRBD1. J was trimmed by 0 bases and V by 7 bases; bases with no gene match: 8. Germline CDR1 reads MNHNS; CDR2 reads SASEGT. The CDR3 is 16 residues long. CDR3 residues: CASIPGQGTPNYGYTF. CDR3 DNA: TGTGCCAGCATACCGGGACAGGGGACTCCTAACTATGGCTACACCTTC.